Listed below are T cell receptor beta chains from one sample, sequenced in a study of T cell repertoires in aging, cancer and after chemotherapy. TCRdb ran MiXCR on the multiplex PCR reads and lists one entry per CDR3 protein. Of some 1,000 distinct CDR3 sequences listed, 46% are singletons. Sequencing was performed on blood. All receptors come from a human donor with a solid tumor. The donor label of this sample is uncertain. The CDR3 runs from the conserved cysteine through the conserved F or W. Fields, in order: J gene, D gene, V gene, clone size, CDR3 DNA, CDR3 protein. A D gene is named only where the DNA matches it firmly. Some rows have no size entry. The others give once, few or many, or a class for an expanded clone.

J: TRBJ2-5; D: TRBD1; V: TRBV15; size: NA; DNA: TGTGCCACCAGCAGGACAGGGGGAAAGACCCAGTACTTC; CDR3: CATSRTGGKTQYF
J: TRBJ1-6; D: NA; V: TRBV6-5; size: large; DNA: TGTGCCAGCGCGGGGGAGACTTCACCCCTCCACTTT; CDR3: CASAGETSPLHF
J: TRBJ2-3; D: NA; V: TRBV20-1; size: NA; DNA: TGCAGTGCTCCAAGGGGACAAATGGATACGCAGTATTTT; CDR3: CSAPRGQMDTQYF
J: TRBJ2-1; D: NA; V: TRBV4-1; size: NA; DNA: TGCGCCAGCAGCCAAGACGGGCAGAGATACAATGAGCAGTTCTTC; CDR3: CASSQDGQRYNEQFF
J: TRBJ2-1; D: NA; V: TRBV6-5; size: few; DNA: TGTGCCAGCAAGGCAGTTTATGACAATGAGCAGTTCTTC; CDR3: CASKAVYDNEQFF
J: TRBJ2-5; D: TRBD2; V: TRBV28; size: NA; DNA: TGTGCCAGCAGTTGGGGGGGAGAAGAGACCCAGTACTTC; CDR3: CASSWGGEETQYF
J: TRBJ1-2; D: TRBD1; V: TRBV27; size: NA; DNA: TGTGCCAGCAAACCCGGGACAGGAATCTATGGCTACACCTTC; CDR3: CASKPGTGIYGYTF
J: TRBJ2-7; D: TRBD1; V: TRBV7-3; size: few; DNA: TGTGCCAGCAGTCCACCGGGACAGCCTAACGAGCAGTACTTC; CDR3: CASSPPGQPNEQYF
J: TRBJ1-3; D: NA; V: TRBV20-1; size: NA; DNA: TGCAGTGCTAGTCAGGGACAACGCTCTGGAAACACCATATATTTT; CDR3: CSASQGQRSGNTIYF
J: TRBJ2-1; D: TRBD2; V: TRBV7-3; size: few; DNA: TGTGCCAGCAGCCAAAGGGCTAGCGGGGGGGGTGAGCAGTTCTTC; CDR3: CASSQRASGGGEQFF
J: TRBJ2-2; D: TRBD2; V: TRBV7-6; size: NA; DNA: TGTGCCAGCATCCCGGGACTAGCCCTCACCGGGGAGCTGTTTTTT; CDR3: CASIPGLALTGELFF
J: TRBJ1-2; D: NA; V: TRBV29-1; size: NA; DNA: TGCAGCGCTGGAGGAGCGGGGCCCCAAAACTATGGCTACACCTTC; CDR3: CSAGGAGPQNYGYTF
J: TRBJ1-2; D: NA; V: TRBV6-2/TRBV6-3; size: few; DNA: TGTGCCAGCAGTTACTCGTCACACGACTATGGCTACACCTTC; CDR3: CASSYSSHDYGYTF
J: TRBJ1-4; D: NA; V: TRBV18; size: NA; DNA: TGTGCCAGCTCACTTCAGGGGTATTATGAAAAACTGTTTTTT; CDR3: CASSLQGYYEKLFF
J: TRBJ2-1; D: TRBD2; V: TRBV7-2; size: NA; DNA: TGTGCCAGCAGCCTTACTAGCGGGGGTTACAATGAGCAGTTCTTC; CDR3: CASSLTSGGYNEQFF
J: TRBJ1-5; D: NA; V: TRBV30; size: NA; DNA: TGTGCCTGGAGTCCCCGGGGAAGGGGTAGCAATCAGCCCCAGCATTTT; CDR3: CAWSPRGRGSNQPQHF
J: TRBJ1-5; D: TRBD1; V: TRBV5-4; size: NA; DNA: TGTGCCAGCAGCAACCAGGGGGACAGAGAGAATCAGCCCCAGCATTTT; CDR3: CASSNQGDRENQPQHF
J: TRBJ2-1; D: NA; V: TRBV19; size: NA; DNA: TGTGCCAGTACCCTAGGGTTGAACAATGAGCAGTTCTTC; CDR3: CASTLGLNNEQFF
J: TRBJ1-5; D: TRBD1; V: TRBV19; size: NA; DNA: TGTGCCAGTAGTAAAGACAGGGTGGACAATCAGCCCCAGCATTTT; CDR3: CASSKDRVDNQPQHF
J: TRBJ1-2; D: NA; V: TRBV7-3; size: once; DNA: TGTGACAGCAGCTTAACCGGCCAGGGAGGGTATGGCTACACCTTC; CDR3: CDSSLTGQGGYGYTF
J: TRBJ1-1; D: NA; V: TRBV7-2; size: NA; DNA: TGTGCCAGCAGCTTAATTACTGGGAACACTGAAGCTTTCTTT; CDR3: CASSLITGNTEAFF
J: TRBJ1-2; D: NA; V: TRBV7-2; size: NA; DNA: TGTGCCAGCAGCTTATTATTGGAGGGGAATGGCTACAACTTC; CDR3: CASSLLLEGNGYNF
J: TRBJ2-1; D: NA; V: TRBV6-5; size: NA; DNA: TGTGCCAGCAGTGATCATCCAGGAGTCAATGAGCAGTTCTTC; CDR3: CASSDHPGVNEQFF
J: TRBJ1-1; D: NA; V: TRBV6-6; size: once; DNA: TGTGCCAGCAGTTCCCGTCCGCGGGCTTTCTTT; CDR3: CASSSRPRAFF
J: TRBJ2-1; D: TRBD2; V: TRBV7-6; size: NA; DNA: TGTGCCAGCAGCCCCAGCGGGGTTCACAATGAGCAGTTCTTC; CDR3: CASSPSGVHNEQFF
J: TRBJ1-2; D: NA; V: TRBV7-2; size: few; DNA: TGTGCCAGCAGCTTTCTCGAGAAGTATGGCTACACCTTC; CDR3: CASSFLEKYGYTF
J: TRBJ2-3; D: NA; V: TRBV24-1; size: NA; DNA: TGTGCCACCAGTGATCCAGACCCTGGGACAGATACGCAGTATTTT; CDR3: CATSDPDPGTDTQYF
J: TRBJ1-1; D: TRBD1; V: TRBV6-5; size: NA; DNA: TGTGCCAGCATCTCGGGACAGGGGAACACTGAAGCTTTCTTT; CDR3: CASISGQGNTEAFF
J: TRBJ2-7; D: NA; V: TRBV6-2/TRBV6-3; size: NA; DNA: TGTGCCAGCAGTCTACCAGGTGGCCCTTACTACGAGCAGTACTTC; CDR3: CASSLPGGPYYEQYF
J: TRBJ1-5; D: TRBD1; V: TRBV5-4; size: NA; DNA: TGTGCCAGCAGCTTAGGGACAGGCAATCAGCCCCAGCATTTT; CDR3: CASSLGTGNQPQHF
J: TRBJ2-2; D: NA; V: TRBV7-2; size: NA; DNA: TGTGCCAGCAGCTTTAGCTCCGGGGAGCTGTTTTTT; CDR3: CASSFSSGELFF
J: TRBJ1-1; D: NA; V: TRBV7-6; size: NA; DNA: TGTGCCAGCAGCTTAGATATTAGTGGGAACACTGAAGCTTTCTTT; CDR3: CASSLDISGNTEAFF
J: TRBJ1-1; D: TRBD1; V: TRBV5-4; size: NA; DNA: TGTGCCAGCAGGCCGGGACAGGGGGCCACTGAAGCTTTCTTT; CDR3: CASRPGQGATEAFF
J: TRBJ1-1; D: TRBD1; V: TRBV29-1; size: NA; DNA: TGCAGCGTTTCGACAGGGGCAGGCACTGAAGCTTTCTTT; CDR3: CSVSTGAGTEAFF
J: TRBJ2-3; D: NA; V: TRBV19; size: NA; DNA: TGTGCCAGTAGTACCCCAGGGCCGGCAGATACGCAGTATTTT; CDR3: CASSTPGPADTQYF
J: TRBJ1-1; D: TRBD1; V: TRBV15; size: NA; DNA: TGTGCCACCAGCGCCAGACAGGGATACACTGAAGCTTTCTTT; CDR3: CATSARQGYTEAFF
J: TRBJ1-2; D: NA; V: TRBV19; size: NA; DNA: TGTGCCAGTAGCGAACAACGGGACCGCTATGGCTACACCTTC; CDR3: CASSEQRDRYGYTF
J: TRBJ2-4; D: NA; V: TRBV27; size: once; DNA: TGTGCCAGCAGTCAAGGACGAATCCTAGACATTCAGTACTTC; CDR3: CASSQGRILDIQYF
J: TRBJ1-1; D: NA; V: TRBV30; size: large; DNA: TGTGCCTGGCAACCGGGGACTGAAGCTTTCTTT; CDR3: CAWQPGTEAFF
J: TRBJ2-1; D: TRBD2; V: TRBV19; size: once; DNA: TGTGCCAGTAGGCCGTCCAGCGGGAGTCTCAATGAGCAGTTCTTC; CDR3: CASRPSSGSLNEQFF
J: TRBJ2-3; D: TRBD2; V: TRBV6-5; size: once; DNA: TGTGCCAGCAGGAGACCGGGACTAGCGGGGGGGGCTAGCACAGATACGCAGTATTTT; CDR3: CASRRPGLAGGASTDTQYF
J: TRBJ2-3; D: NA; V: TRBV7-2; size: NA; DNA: TGTGCCAGCAGGCGGCGGGGGCCCACAGATACGCAGTATTTT; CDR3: CASRRRGPTDTQYF
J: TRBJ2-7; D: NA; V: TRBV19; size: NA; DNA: TGTGCCAGTAGTATAGGTGTCGGGACCGAGCAGTACTTC; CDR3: CASSIGVGTEQYF
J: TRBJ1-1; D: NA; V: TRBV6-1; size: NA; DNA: TGTGCCAGCAGTGGGACCTACGGGACTGAAGCTTTCTTT; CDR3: CASSGTYGTEAFF
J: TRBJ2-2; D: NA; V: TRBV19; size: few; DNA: TGTGCCAGCCCGGCGCGGAACACCGGGGAGCTGTTTTTT; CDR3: CASPARNTGELFF
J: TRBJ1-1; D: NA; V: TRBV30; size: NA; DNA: TGTGCCTGGAGTGTAGATCGGTTTGAAGCTTTCTTT; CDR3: CAWSVDRFEAFF
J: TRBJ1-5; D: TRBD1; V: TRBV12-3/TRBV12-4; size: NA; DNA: TGTGCCAGCAGTGGGACAGGGAATCAGCCCCAGCATTTT; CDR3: CASSGTGNQPQHF
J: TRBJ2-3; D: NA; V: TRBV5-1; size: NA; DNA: TGCGCCAGCGGCGCGGGTCGCTCTTACGCAGATACGCAGTATTTT; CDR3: CASGAGRSYADTQYF
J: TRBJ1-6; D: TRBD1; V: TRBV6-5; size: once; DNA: TGTGCCAGCAGTGCACTCCCAGGGGGAAAGGATTCACCCCTCTACTTT; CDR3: CASSALPGGKDSPLYF
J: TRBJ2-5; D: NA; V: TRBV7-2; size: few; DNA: TGTGCCAGCAGCCGGGACCCCCTGACCCAGTACTTC; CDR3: CASSRDPLTQYF
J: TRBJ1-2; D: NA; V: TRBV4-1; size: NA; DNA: TGCGCCAGCAGCCAAACCCGAGGACAGCGTAACTATGGCTACACCTTC; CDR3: CASSQTRGQRNYGYTF
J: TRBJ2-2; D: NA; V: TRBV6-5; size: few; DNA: TGTGCCAGCCTTTTTCCGACCGGGGAGCTGTTTTTT; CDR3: CASLFPTGELFF
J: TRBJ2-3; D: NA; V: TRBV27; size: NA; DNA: TGTGCCAGCAGGCGAGTTGGGTTTTCGCAGTATTTT; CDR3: CASRRVGFSQYF
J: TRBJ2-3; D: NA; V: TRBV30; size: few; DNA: TGTGCCTGGAGCGCGCGGTCCGTCACAGATACGCAGTATTTT; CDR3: CAWSARSVTDTQYF
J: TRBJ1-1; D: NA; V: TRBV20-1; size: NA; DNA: TGCAGTGCTAGTGGAGGGTTGGCCACTGAAGCTTTCTTT; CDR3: CSASGGLATEAFF
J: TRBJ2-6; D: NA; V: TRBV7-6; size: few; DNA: TGTGCCAGCAGCCCGAGGGGGGCTGGGGCCAACGTCCTGACTTTC; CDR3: CASSPRGAGANVLTF
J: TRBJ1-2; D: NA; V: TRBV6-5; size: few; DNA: TGTGCCAGCACCGAGCGCGTGACTAACTATGGCTACACCTTC; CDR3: CASTERVTNYGYTF
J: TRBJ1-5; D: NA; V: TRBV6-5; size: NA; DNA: TGTGCCAGCAGTTACACCAGACCGGGAAATAGCAATCAGCCCCAGGATTTT; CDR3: CASSYTRPGNSNQPQDF